The 12 T cell receptor beta chains below all came from one sample that was sequenced in a study of response to subunit inactivated influenza vaccine. TCRdb recomputed calls from the RT-PCR reads with MiXCR, one row per CDR3 protein. The sample has 550,000 to 800,000 distinct CDR3 sequences; 14% are singletons. The sample was PBMCs from blood, taken less than 15 days before vaccination. Source of these receptors: a man aged 45-60 years who received an inactivated influenza vaccine.

This clonotype was picked up many times. The gene calls are TRBV6-2 or TRBV6-3 and TRBJ2-5; 10 nucleotides line up with TRBD1. The CDR3 contains 16 residues. Trimming took 6 bases from V and 1 from J; bases not matched to a gene: 8. The germline V gene has CDR1 MNHEY and CDR2 SVGEGT. Here the CDR3 DNA reads TGTGCCAGCAGCACATGGGACAGGGGAAGCCAAGAGACCCAGTACTTC. It is translated as CASSTWDRGSQETQYF.

In this sample, this clonotype turned up a few times. The genes are TRBV12-3 or TRBV12-4 and TRBJ2-3; possible D gene TRBD1, 6 bases. The CDR3 extends over 14 amino acids. Trimming stripped 6 bases from V and 6 bases from J, with 16 bases between. The CDR3 nucleotides read TGTGCCAGCAGCTCCCGAGGCCAGGGGGATACGCAGTATTTT. Residues: CASSSRGQGDTQYF.

This clonotype was picked up many times. The CDR3 here is CASGEGHTDTQYF. The CDR3 bases are TGTGCCAGCGGCGAAGGCCACACAGATACGCAGTATTTT. The genes are TRBV6-4 and TRBJ2-3, with no clear D. The germline V gene encodes CDR1 MRHNA and CDR2 SNTAGT. Trimming stripped 8 bases from V and 2 bases from J, with 11 bases between. The CDR3 is 13 amino acids.

This clonotype was seen a handful of times. The V gene is TRBV29-1, the J gene TRBJ1-3, with D maybe TRBD1 (6 bases). Germline-derived CDR1 and CDR2 are SQVTM and ANQGSEA. The V gene lost 7 bases and the J gene lost 4 bases, with 20 bases spanning the gap. CDR3 length equals 15 residues. The CDR3 region has the DNA TGCAGCGCCGCAGAGGGGGGCAGGAACGGAAACACCATATATTTT. Residues: CSAAEGGRNGNTIYF. Supplemented by reference TRBV29-1 and TRBJ1-3, the full variable domain reads SAVISQKPSRDICQRGTSLTIQCQVDSQVTMMFWYRQQPGQSLTLIATANQGSEATYESGFVIDKFPISRPNLTFSTLTVSNMSPEDSSIYLCSAAEGGRNGNTIYFGEGSWLTVV.

The V gene is TRBV28, the J gene TRBJ2-1; D not resolved. Germline loops: CDR1 MDHEN, CDR2 SYDVKM. Deletions cut 2 bases from V and 8 bases from J, with 13 bases between. The CDR3 runs 14 residues. CDR3 region: CASSLGYPVYEQFF. DNA of the CDR3: TGTGCCAGCAGTTTAGGCTACCCGGTCTATGAGCAGTTCTTC.

The V call is TRBV6-5, the J call TRBJ2-1; D possibly uses TRBD1 or TRBD2 (5 bases each). Trimming pared 2 bases from V and 1 base from J, leaving 18 bases between. The length of the CDR3 is 18 residues. Germline CDR1 reads MNHEY; CDR2 reads SVGAGI. CDR3 nucleotide sequence: TGTGCCAGCAGTTACGACAGAGACGAGCCGGGGTCCTACAATGAGCAGTTCTTC. It translates to CASSYDRDEPGSYNEQFF.

This clonotype was seen only a few times. The CDR3 spells CSVGGPGSPTEAFF. CDR3 in DNA: TGCAGCGTTGGGGGGCCTGGGTCTCCCACTGAAGCTTTCTTT. This chain links TRBV29-1 with TRBJ1-1; D is perhaps TRBD1 (6 bases). The CDR3 runs to 14 residues. CDR1 and CDR2 (germline): SQVTM, ANQGSEA. V lost 4 bases and J 4 bases, leaving 16 bases between the germline ends.

This clonotype appeared many times. The chain recombines TRBV27 with TRBJ2-5, with 7 bases identical to TRBD1. The CDR3 has 14 amino acids. V lost 2 bases to trimming and J lost 5 bases; unmatched junction nucleotides: 5. CDR1 is MNHEY, CDR2 SMNVEV, per germline (reference sequence). The CDR3 reads CASSLRGPRETQYF. For the CDR3, the DNA is TGTGCCAGCAGTTTAAGGGGGCCGCGGGAGACCCAGTACTTC.

This clonotype occurred a few times. The gene calls are TRBV11-2 and TRBJ2-7, with D possibly TRBD1 on 6 matching bases. In germline, CDR1 is SGHAT, CDR2 FQNNGV. Trimming shortened V by 4 bases and J by 5 bases, and 18 bases separated the two germline ends. The CDR3 loop spans 15 amino acids. As DNA, the CDR3 is TGTGCCAGCAGCTGGGGGCAGGGGTCATTGCACGAGCAGTACTTC. It encodes CASSWGQGSLHEQYF.

This clonotype was recorded a few times. In nucleotides, the CDR3 is TGCGCCAGCAGCCAGGGAGTCGGGGGGGAGCTGTTTTTT. As protein: CASSQGVGGELFF. The chain is built from TRBV4-3 and TRBJ2-2, with TRBD2 as a possible D gene (5 bases). The CDR3 is made up of 13 amino acids. CDR1 is LGHNA and CDR2 is YSLEER in the germline V gene. V lost 3 bases and J 8 bases, leaving 10 bases between the germline ends.

The chain combines TRBV10-3 with TRBJ2-3, with 13 bases matching TRBD2. CDR1 ENHRY and CDR2 SYGVKD come from the germline V gene. Trimming at V came to 3 bases and at J to 1 base, leaving 4 bases not matched to a gene. This CDR3 is built from 17 residues. CDR3 loop: CAISELAGGPGTDTQYF. CDR3 nucleotides: TGTGCCATCAGTGAACTAGCGGGGGGGCCGGGCACAGATACGCAGTATTTT.

V usage is TRBV28 and J usage is TRBJ1-5, with D tentatively TRBD1 (6 bases). Germline CDR1 reads MDHEN; CDR2 reads SYDVKM. V lost 6 bases and J lost 3, with 12 bases in between. The CDR3 extends over 14 amino acids. This chain's CDR3 is CASRPDRPNQPQHF. The CDR3 DNA is TGTGCCAGCAGGCCCGACAGGCCCAATCAGCCCCAGCATTTT.